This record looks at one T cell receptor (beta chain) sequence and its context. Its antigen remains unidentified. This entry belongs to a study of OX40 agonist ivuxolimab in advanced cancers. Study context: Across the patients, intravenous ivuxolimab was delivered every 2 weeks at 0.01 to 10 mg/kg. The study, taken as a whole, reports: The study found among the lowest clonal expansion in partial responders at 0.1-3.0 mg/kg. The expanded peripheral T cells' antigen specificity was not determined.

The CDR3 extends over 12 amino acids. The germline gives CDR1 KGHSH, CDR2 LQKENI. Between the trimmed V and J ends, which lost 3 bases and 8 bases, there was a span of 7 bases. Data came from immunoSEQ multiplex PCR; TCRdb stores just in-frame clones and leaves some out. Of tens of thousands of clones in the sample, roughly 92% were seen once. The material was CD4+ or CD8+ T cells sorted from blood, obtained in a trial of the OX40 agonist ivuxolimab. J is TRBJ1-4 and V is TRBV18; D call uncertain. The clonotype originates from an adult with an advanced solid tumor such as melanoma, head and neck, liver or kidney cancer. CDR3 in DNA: TGTGCCAGCTCACCTCTGGGGGAAAAACTGTTTTTT. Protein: CASSPLGEKLFF.